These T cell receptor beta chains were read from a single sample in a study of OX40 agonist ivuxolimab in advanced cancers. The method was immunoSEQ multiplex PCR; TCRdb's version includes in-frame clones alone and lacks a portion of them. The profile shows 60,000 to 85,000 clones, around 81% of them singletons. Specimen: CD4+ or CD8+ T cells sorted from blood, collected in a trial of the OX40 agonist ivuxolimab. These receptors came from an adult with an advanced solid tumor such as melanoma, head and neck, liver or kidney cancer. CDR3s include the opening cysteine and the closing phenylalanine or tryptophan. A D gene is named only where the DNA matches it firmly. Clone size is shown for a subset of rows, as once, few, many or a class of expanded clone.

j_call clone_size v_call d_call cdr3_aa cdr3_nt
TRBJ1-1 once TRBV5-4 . CASSSSMGGNTEAFF TGTGCCAGCAGCTCTTCCATGGGGGGGAACACTGAAGCTTTCTTT
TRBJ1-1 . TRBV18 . CASSPDLGDTEAFF TGTGCCAGCTCACCTGATCTGGGGGACACTGAAGCTTTCTTT
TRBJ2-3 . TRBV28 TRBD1 CASTDRGSISTDTQYF TGTGCCAGCACGGACAGGGGCTCGATTAGTACAGATACGCAGTATTTT
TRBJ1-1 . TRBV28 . CASSDVTGTRVFNTEAFF TGTGCCAGCAGCGACGTTACAGGGACAAGAGTTTTTAACACTGAAGCTTTCTTT
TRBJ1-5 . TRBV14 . CASSQSGINQPQHF TGTGCCAGCAGCCAATCAGGTATAAATCAGCCCCAGCATTTT
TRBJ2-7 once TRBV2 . CASSPRRDSYEQYF TGTGCCAGCAGCCCACGACGGGATTCCTACGAGCAGTACTTC
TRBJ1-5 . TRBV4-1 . CASSQDNRNQPQHF TGCGCCAGCAGCCAAGACAACCGCAATCAGCCCCAGCATTTT
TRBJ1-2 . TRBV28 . CASSFSWNYGYTF TGTGCCAGCAGTTTTTCCTGGAACTATGGCTACACCTTC
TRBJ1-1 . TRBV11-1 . CASSPRAGGANTEAFF TGTGCCAGCAGCCCTCGGGCGGGAGGGGCGAACACTGAAGCTTTCTTT
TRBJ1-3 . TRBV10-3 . CAAREGNTIYF TGTGCCGCCCGGGAAGGAAACACCATATATTTT
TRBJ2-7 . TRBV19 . CASSIGDKFEQYF TGTGCCAGTAGTATAGGAGACAAATTCGAGCAGTACTTC
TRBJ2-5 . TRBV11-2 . CASTLTGPRETQYF TGTGCCAGCACGCTAACAGGGCCCCGAGAGACCCAGTACTTC
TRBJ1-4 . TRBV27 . CASSRGATNEKLFF TGTGCCAGCAGTCGGGGAGCAACTAATGAAAAACTGTTTTTT
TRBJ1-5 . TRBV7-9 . CASSFTNQPQHF TGTGCCAGCAGCTTTACTAATCAGCCCCAGCATTTT
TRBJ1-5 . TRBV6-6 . CASSYSLDSNQPQHF TGTGCCAGCAGTTACTCCTTGGACAGCAATCAGCCCCAGCATTTT
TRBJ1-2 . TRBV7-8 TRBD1 CASSLETGYHYGYTF TGTGCCAGCAGCTTAGAGACAGGGTATCACTATGGCTACACCTTC
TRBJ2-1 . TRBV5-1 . CASSLAHTSYNEQFF TGCGCCAGCAGCTTGGCCCATACCTCCTACAATGAGCAGTTCTTC
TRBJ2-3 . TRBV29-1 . CSVWGGSQTDTQYF TGCAGCGTGTGGGGAGGCTCCCAGACAGATACGCAGTATTTT
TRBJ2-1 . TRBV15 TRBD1 CATSRSGTVYNEQFF TGTGCCACCAGCAGGTCCGGGACAGTATACAATGAGCAGTTCTTC
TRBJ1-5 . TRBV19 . CASSPEAQGYQPQHF TGTGCCAGTAGTCCAGAGGCCCAGGGCTATCAGCCCCAGCATTTT